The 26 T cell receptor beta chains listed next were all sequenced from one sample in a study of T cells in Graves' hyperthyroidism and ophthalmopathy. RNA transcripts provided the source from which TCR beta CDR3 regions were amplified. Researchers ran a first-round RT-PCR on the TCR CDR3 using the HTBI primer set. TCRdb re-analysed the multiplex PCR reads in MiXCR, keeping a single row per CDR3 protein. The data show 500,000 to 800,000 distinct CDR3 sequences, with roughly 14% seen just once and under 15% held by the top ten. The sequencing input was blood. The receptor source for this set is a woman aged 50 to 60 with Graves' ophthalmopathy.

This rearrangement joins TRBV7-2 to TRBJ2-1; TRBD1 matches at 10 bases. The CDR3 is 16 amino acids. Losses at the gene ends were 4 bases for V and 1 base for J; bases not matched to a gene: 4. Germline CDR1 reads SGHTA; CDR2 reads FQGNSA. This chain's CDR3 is CASSWDRGVSYNEQFF. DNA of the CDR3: TGTGCCAGCAGCTGGGACAGGGGTGTGTCCTACAATGAGCAGTTCTTC.

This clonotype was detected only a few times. The CDR3 spells CSARAGELFF. The CDR3 region has the DNA TGCAGTGCTAGGGCCGGGGAGCTGTTTTTT. The rearrangement joins TRBV20-1 to TRBJ2-2; D is uncertain. CDR3 length: 10 amino acids. The V and J ends lost 3 bases and 6 bases respectively, with 2 bases between them. Looked up from germline, CDR1 is DFQATT and CDR2 is SNEGSKA (reference sequence).

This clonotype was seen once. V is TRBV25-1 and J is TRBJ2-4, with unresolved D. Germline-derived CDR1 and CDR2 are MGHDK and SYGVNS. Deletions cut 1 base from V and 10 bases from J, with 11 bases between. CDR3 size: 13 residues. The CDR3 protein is CASSESQLGIQYF. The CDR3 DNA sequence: TGTGCCAGCAGTGAATCACAGCTAGGGATTCAGTACTTC.

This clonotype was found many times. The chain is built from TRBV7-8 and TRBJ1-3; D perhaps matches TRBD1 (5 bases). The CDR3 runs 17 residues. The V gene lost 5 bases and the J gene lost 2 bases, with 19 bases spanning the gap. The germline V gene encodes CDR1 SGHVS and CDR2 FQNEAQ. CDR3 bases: TGTGCCAGCAGCCCCGTTCCGTCTCAGGGTGCTGGAAACACCATATATTTT. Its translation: CASSPVPSQGAGNTIYF.

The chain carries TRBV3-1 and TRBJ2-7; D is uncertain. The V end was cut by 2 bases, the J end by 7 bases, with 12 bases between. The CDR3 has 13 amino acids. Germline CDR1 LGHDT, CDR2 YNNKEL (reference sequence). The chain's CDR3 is CASSQMGRREQYF. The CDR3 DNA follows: TGTGCCAGCAGCCAAATGGGCAGGAGAGAGCAGTACTTC.

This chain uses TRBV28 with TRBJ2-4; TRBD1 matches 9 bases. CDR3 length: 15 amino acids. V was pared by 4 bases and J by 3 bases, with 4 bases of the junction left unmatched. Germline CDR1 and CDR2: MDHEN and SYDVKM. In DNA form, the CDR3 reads TGTGCCAGCAGTTCACAGGGGGCGGTCAAAAACATTCAGTACTTC. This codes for CASSSQGAVKNIQYF.

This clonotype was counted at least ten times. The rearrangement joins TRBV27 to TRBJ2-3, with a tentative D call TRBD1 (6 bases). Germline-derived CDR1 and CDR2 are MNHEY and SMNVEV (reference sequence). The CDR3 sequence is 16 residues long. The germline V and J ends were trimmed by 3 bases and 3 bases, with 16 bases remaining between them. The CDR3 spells CASSFYPWTETDTQYF. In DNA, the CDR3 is TGTGCCAGCAGTTTTTACCCCTGGACAGAGACAGATACGCAGTATTTT.

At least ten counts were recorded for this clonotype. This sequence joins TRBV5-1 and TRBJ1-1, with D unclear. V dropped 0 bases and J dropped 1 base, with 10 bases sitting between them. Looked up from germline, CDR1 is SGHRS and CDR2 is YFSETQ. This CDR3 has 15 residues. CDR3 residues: CASSLVLGGNTEAFF. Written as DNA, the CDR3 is TGCGCCAGCAGCTTGGTGTTGGGCGGGAACACTGAAGCTTTCTTT.

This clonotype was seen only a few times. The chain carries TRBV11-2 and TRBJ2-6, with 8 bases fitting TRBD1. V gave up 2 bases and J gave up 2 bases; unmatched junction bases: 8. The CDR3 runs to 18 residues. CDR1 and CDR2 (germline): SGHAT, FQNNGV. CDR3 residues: CASSLMRTGLAGANVLTF. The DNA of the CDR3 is TGTGCCAGCAGCTTAATGAGGACAGGGTTAGCTGGGGCCAACGTCCTGACTTTC.

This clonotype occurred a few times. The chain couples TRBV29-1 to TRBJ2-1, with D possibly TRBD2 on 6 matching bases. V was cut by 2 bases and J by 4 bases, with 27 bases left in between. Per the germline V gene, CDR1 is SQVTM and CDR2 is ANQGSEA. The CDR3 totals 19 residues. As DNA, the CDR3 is TGCAGCGTTGAACAATGGATGGCGCAAAATTTGGGGGGATACAATGAGCAGTTCTTC. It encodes CSVEQWMAQNLGGYNEQFF.

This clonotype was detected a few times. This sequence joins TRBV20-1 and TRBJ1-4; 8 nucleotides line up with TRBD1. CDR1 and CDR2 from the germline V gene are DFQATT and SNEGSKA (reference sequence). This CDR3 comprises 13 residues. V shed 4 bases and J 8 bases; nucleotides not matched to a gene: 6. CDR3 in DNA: TGCAGTGCTACCCCAGGGGGCGAGGAAAAACTGTTTTTT. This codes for CSATPGGEEKLFF.

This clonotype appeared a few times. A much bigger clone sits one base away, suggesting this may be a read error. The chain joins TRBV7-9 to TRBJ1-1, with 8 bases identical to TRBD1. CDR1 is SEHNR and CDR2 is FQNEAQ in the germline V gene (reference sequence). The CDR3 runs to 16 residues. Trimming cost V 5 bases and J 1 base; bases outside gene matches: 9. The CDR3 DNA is TGTGCCAGCAGCGCCCCGGGACAGGAACCGAACACTGAAGCTTTCTTT. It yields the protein CASSAPGQEPNTEAFF.

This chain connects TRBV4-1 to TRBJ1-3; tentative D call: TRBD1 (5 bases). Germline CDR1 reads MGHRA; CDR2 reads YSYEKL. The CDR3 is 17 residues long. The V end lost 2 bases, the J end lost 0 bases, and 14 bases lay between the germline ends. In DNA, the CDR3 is TGCGCCAGCAGCCAACTTAGGGGCCGGGTCTCTGGAAACACCATATATTTT. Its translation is CASSQLRGRVSGNTIYF.

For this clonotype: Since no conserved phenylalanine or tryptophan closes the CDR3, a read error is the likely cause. In nucleotides, the CDR3 is TGTGCCAGCAGTTACGAGGTCGGGGAGAGCTCCTACAATGAGCAGTTCCTC. Protein: CASSYEVGESSYNEQFL. This sequence joins TRBV6-2 or TRBV6-3 and TRBJ2-1, with D possibly being TRBD2 (5 bases). V lost 2 bases and J lost 0, with 14 bases in between. The CDR3 is 17 amino acids. Germline CDR1 and CDR2: MNHEY and SVGEGT.

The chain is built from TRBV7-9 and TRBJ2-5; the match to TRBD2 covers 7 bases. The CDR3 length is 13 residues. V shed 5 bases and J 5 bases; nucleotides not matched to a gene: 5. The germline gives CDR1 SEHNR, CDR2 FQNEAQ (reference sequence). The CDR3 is CASSRGDSETQYF. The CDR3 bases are TGTGCCAGCAGCCGGGGGGATTCCGAGACCCAGTACTTC. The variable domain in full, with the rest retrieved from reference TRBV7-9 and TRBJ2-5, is DTGVSQNPRHKITKRGQNVTFRCDPISEHNRLYWYRQTLGQGPEFLTYFQNEAQLEKSRLLSDRFSAERPKGSFSTLEIQRTEQGDSAMYLCASSRGDSETQYFGPGTRLLVL.

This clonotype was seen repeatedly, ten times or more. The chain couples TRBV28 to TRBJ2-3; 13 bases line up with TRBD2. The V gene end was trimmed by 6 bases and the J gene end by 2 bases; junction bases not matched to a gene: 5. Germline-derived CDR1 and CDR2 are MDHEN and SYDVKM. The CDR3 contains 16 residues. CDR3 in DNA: TGTGCCAGCAGGGTACTAGCGGGAGGGCCCACAGATACGCAGTATTTT. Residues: CASRVLAGGPTDTQYF.

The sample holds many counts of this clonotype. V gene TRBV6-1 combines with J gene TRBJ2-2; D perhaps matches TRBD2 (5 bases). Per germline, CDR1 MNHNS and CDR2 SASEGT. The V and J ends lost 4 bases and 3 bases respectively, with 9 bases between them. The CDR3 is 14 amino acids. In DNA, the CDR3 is TGTGCCAGCAGTGTACTAGTTCACACCGGGGAGCTGTTTTTT. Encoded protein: CASSVLVHTGELFF.

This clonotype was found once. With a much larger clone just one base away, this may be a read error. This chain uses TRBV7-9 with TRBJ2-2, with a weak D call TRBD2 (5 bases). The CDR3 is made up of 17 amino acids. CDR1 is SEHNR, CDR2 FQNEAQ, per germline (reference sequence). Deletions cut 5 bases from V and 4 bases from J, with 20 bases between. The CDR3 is CASSPSWWEKGTGELFF. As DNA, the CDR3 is TGTGCCAGCAGCCCTTCGTGGTGGGAGAAGGGCACCGGGGAGCTGTTTTTT.

The CDR3 is CASSPGGFYQPQHF. Written as DNA, the CDR3 is TGTGCCAGCAGCCCGGGGGGGTTCTATCAGCCCCAGCATTTT. J is TRBJ1-5 and V is TRBV5-5; D might be TRBD1 (5 bases). CDR3 length equals 14 residues. V lost 4 bases and J 5 bases, leaving 13 bases between the germline ends. The germline V gene has CDR1 SGHKS and CDR2 YYEKEE (reference sequence).

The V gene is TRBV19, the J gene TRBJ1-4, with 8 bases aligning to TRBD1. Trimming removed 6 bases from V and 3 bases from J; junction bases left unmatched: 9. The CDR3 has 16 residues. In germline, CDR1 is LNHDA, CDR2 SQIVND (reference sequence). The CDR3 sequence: CASSKDRAGPNEKLFF. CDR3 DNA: TGTGCCAGTAGCAAGGACAGGGCGGGCCCTAATGAAAAACTGTTTTTT.

This chain's CDR3 is CASSPRDRGNEKLFF. The CDR3 DNA reads as TGTGCCAGCAGTCCCAGGGACAGGGGAAATGAAAAACTGTTTTTT. The chain has TRBV28 and TRBJ1-4; TRBD1 aligns across 10 bases. The CDR3 loop spans 15 amino acids. Germline CDR1 is MDHEN and CDR2 is SYDVKM. The junction had 5 bases not matched to a gene; V was cut back by 5 bases and J by 5 bases.

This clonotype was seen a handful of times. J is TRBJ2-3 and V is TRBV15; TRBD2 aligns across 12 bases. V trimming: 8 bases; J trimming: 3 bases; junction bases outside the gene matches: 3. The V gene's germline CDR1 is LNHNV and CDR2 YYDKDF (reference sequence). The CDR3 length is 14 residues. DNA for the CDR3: TGTGCCACCCTTGGACTAGCGGGAACAGATACGCAGTATTTT. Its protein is CATLGLAGTDTQYF.

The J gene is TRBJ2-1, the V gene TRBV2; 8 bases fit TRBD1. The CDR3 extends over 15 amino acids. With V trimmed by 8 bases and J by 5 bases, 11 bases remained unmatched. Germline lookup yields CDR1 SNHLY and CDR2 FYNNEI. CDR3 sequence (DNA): TGTGCCAGCGGCCAAGACAGGGGAGGCAACAATGAGCAGTTCTTC. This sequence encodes CASGQDRGGNNEQFF.

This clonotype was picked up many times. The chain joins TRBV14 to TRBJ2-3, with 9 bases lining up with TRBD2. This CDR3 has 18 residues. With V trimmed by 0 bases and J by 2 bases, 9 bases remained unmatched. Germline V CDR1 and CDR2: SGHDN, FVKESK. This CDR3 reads CASSQDRGRASYTDTQYF. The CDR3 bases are TGTGCCAGCAGCCAAGATCGCGGGAGGGCCAGTTACACAGATACGCAGTATTTT.

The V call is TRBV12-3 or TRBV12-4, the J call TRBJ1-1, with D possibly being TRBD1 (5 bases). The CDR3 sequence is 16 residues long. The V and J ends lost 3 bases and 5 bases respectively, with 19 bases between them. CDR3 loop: CASSLLGTGPGTEAFF. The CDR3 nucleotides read TGTGCCAGCAGTTTGTTAGGGACGGGACCGGGAACTGAAGCTTTCTTT.

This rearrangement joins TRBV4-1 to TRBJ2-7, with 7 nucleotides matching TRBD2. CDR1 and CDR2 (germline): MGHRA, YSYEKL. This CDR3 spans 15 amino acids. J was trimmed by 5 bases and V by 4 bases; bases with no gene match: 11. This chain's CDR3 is CASSRQLAGDNEQYF. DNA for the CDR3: TGCGCCAGCAGCCGACAGTTGGCGGGAGATAACGAGCAGTACTTC.